This T cell receptor (beta chain) stems from a study of T cell changes during pregnancy in multiple sclerosis. CDR1 SGHDN and CDR2 FVKESK come from the germline V gene. CDR3 length equals 14 residues. With 4 bases removed from V and 2 bases from J, the gap between germline ends came to 11 bases. Sequencing was performed with immunoSEQ multiplex PCR; in TCRdb, only in-frame clones are kept and a portion is missing. The sample holds about 38,000 clones, less than 95% seen once. This clone occurred once. This sample comprised CD4+ T cells from peripheral blood mononuclear cells, obtained in the second trimester of pregnancy. The origin of this receptor is a female donor with multiple sclerosis, enrolled in a pregnancy study. The V and J genes are TRBV14 and TRBJ1-1, with D uncertain. CDR3 sequence (DNA): TGTGCCAGCAGCCCGAGTCGGGGAAACACTGAAGCTTTCTTT. Protein sequence: CASSPSRGNTEAFF.